Listed here are 27 T cell receptor beta chains from one sample, sequenced in a study of shared clonotypes between healthy human individuals. Produced via immunoSEQ multiplex PCR; TCRdb's table is partial and in-frame only. This table has 1.6 million or so clones, 95% to 97% appearing once. Sequencing input: naive CD4+ T cells sorted from blood. Noted subset: CD45RA+ positively selected. The receptors derive from a young man in good health.

The rearrangement joins TRBV14 to TRBJ2-5; 10 positions agree with TRBD2. This CDR3 has 16 residues. Germline loops: CDR1 SGHDN, CDR2 FVKESK. Losses at the gene ends were 1 base for V and 4 bases for J; bases not matched to a gene: 6. Here the CDR3 DNA reads TGTGCCAGCAGCCAAGTAGCGGGAGGTATCCTAGAGACCCAGTACTTC. Protein: CASSQVAGGILETQYF.

About this clone: Other DNA sequences of this sample code for an identical CDR3. J is TRBJ2-7 and V is TRBV6-5, with 13 bases fitting TRBD2. This CDR3 region has 14 residues. Germline CDR1 reads MNHEY; CDR2 reads SVGAGI. Trimming cost V 6 bases and J 4 bases; bases outside gene matches: 3. The DNA of the CDR3 is TGTGCCAGCAGACCGGGACTAGCGGGGTACGAGCAGTACTTC. Translating gives CASRPGLAGYEQYF.

On this clone: This specimen includes other DNA sequences encoding the same CDR3. V and J are TRBV11-3 and TRBJ2-3; D call uncertain. This CDR3 comprises 13 residues. In germline, CDR1 is SGHNT, CDR2 YENEEA. V dropped 3 bases and J dropped 1 base, with 5 bases sitting between them. The CDR3, as DNA: TGTGCCAGCAGCTTTCGTGGCACAGATACGCAGTATTTT. This sequence encodes CASSFRGTDTQYF.

Of note for this clone: One end of the junction does not line up with germline, which may come from a read error. CDR3 sequence reads: CASLRGKVEQLF. CDR3 DNA sequence: TGCGCCAGCTTACGAGGGAAGGTTGAGCAGCTCTTC. The chain recombines TRBV10-2 with TRBJ2-1, with D perhaps TRBD2 (5 bases). The CDR3 is made up of 12 amino acids. CDR1 and CDR2 (germline): WSHSY, SAAADI.

This clone was seen just once. The chain carries TRBV18 and TRBJ2-1; the D call may be TRBD1 or TRBD2 (5 bases each). CDR1 KGHSH and CDR2 LQKENI come from the germline V gene. The CDR3 consists of 17 residues. Trimming pared 2 bases from V and 4 bases from J, leaving 18 bases between. The CDR3 region has the DNA TGTGCCAGCTCACCAGGGACGGACCGGAATTTATACAATGAGCAGTTCTTC. Translated, it gives CASSPGTDRNLYNEQFF.

The CDR3: CASSPGLNYGYTF. The CDR3 DNA is TGTGCCAGCAGCCCTGGTTTAAACTATGGCTACACCTTC. The gene calls are TRBV6-5 and TRBJ1-2; no definite D call. Trimming shortened V by 6 bases and J by 2 bases, and 10 bases separated the two germline ends. The CDR3 has 13 amino acids. The germline V gene has CDR1 MNHEY and CDR2 SVGAGI.

The genes are TRBV5-8 and TRBJ1-1; no firm D call. The germline CDR1 and CDR2 sequences are SGHTS and YDEGEE. Trimming pared 1 base from V and 1 base from J, leaving 5 bases between. This CDR3 spans 13 amino acids. The CDR3 loop is CASSLSRNTEAFF. Written as DNA, the CDR3 is TGTGCCAGCAGCTTGAGTCGGAACACTGAAGCTTTCTTT. Together with reference TRBV5-8 and TRBJ1-1, the CDR3 gives the full variable domain: EAGVTQSPTHLIKTRGQQATLRCSPISGHTSVYWYQQALGLGLQFLLWYDEGEERNRGNFPPRFSGRQFPNYSSELNVNALELEDSALYLCASSLSRNTEAFFGQGTRLTVV.

The J gene is TRBJ1-2, the V gene TRBV15, with D unclear. V was cut by 8 bases and J by 0 bases, with 16 bases left in between. The CDR3 runs to 15 residues. Germline CDR1 reads LNHNV; CDR2 reads YYDKDF (reference sequence). CDR3 DNA sequence: TGTGCCACCGGAGACCCCTCTCAAGCTAACTATGGCTACACCTTC. Amino acid sequence: CATGDPSQANYGYTF.

Worth noting for this clone: At one of its ends the junction is not consistent with the germline gene, which may arise from a read error. This chain links TRBV7-7 with TRBJ1-1; no clear D gene. The CDR3 extends over 16 amino acids. CDR1 is SSHAT, CDR2 FNYEAQ, per germline (reference sequence). CDR3: CASRKVSRILNTEAFF. CDR3 nucleotide sequence: TGTGCTAGCAGAAAAGTCAGCAGGATTTTGAACACTGAAGCTTTCTTT.

J is TRBJ2-3 and V is TRBV4-1, with D possibly being TRBD2 (5 bases). This CDR3 comprises 16 residues. From germline, CDR1 is MGHRA and CDR2 YSYEKL. V was cut by 4 bases and J by 1 base, with 15 bases left in between. The CDR3 is CASSLPRVEGTDTQYF. CDR3 bases: TGCGCCAGCAGCCTTCCCCGGGTGGAGGGCACAGATACGCAGTATTTT.

The sample holds a few counts of this clone. This rearrangement joins TRBV5-1 to TRBJ1-2; the D is unclear. CDR3 length: 13 amino acids. With 0 bases removed from V and 6 bases from J, the gap between germline ends came to 9 bases. CDR1 SGHRS and CDR2 YFSETQ come from the germline V gene. The CDR3 here is CASSLAGDHGYTF. For the CDR3, the DNA is TGCGCCAGCAGCTTGGCAGGAGATCATGGCTACACCTTC.

As regards this clone: At the DNA level, this CDR3 is encoded by other sequences in the same sample as well. The gene calls are TRBV11-2 and TRBJ2-1; tentatively, D is TRBD2 (7 bases). Germline V CDR1 and CDR2: SGHAT, FQNNGV. The CDR3 has 16 residues. V gave up 9 bases and J gave up 3 bases, with 21 bases separating them. CDR3 DNA sequence: TGTGCCAGTCGAGGGGGGCGGGGGTCGAACTACAATGAGCAGTTCTTC. This encodes CASRGGRGSNYNEQFF.

The rearrangement links TRBV7-2 to TRBJ2-1; tentative D call: TRBD2 (5 bases). The CDR3 loop spans 12 amino acids. Germline V gives CDR1 SGHTA, CDR2 FQGNSA. V was shortened by 5 bases and J by 10 bases, with 12 bases between the two germline ends. The CDR3 region is CASSRLSGEQFF. CDR3 nucleotides: TGTGCCAGCAGCCGCCTGAGCGGCGAGCAGTTCTTC.

This rearrangement joins TRBV6-1 to TRBJ1-1, with unresolved D. Germline V gene data show CDR1 as MNHNS and CDR2 as SASEGT. V was trimmed by 1 base and J by 5 bases, leaving 14 bases between them. The CDR3 covers 15 residues. The CDR3: CASSEGSAPVTEAFF. CDR3 sequence (DNA): TGTGCCAGCAGTGAAGGATCGGCACCAGTTACTGAAGCTTTCTTT.

J is TRBJ2-3 and V is TRBV10-3, with D perhaps matching TRBD2 (6 bases). Germline loops: CDR1 ENHRY, CDR2 SYGVKD. The length of the CDR3 is 13 residues. V was clipped by 10 bases and J by 2 bases, with 13 bases between them. The DNA of the CDR3 is TGTGCCAGCCACCGGGACTTCACAGATACGCAGTATTTT. As protein: CASHRDFTDTQYF.

V and J are TRBV10-1 and TRBJ2-1, with D perhaps being TRBD1 or TRBD2 (6 bases each). The germline V gene has CDR1 WNHNN and CDR2 SYGVQD (reference sequence). V dropped 0 bases and J dropped 1 base, with 10 bases sitting between them. The CDR3 spans 16 residues. CDR3 protein: CASSESGGASYNEQFF. For the CDR3, the DNA is TGCGCCAGCAGTGAGTCGGGGGGCGCGTCCTACAATGAGCAGTTCTTC.

This rearrangement joins TRBV25-1 to TRBJ2-1; no clear D. In germline, CDR1 is MGHDK, CDR2 SYGVNS. The V and J ends lost 2 bases and 7 bases respectively, with 12 bases between them. There are 14 residues in the CDR3. CDR3 sequence: CASSETGRRNEQFF. CDR3 coding DNA: TGTGCCAGCAGTGAAACTGGCAGGAGAAATGAGCAGTTCTTC.

The rearrangement uses TRBV7-9 and TRBJ2-5; D remains unclear. The V and J ends lost 5 bases and 8 bases respectively, with 6 bases between them. CDR3 length: 10 residues. Germline CDR1 SEHNR, CDR2 FQNEAQ (reference sequence). The DNA of the CDR3 is TGTGCCAGCAGCGGCCAAACCCAGTACTTC. Translated, it gives CASSGQTQYF.

V gene TRBV5-3 combines with J gene TRBJ2-7; 7 bases map to TRBD1. TRBV5-3 is an ORF, and what it does is uncertain. The ends lost 8 bases at V and 2 bases at J; junction bases unmatched: 7. This CDR3 region has 13 residues. CDR3 protein: CASSNRGTYEQYF. The DNA of the CDR3 is TGTGCCAGCAGCAACAGGGGAACCTACGAGCAGTACTTC.

The chain joins TRBV7-8 to TRBJ2-7, with 10 bases aligning to TRBD2. Germline loops: CDR1 SGHVS, CDR2 FQNEAQ. V gave up 5 bases and J gave up 7 bases; unmatched junction bases: 14. CDR3 length: 16 residues. CDR3 sequence (DNA): TGTGCCAGCAGCCCCCTTACTAGCGGGGTTTCACGGGAGCAGTACTTC. Translating it yields CASSPLTSGVSREQYF.

The chain is built from TRBV6-1 and TRBJ2-1; 7 bases line up with TRBD1. The CDR3 loop spans 15 amino acids. Germline assignment: CDR1 MNHNS and CDR2 SASEGT. The V gene end was trimmed by 9 bases and the J gene end by 0 bases; junction bases not matched to a gene: 8. The CDR3 loop is CASPPTGSSYNEQFF. CDR3 sequence (DNA): TGTGCCAGTCCTCCGACAGGGAGCTCCTACAATGAGCAGTTCTTC.

This sequence joins TRBV23-1 and TRBJ1-5; perhaps TRBD1 as D (5 bases). TRBV23-1 is labeled an ORF, and its function is uncertain. V lost 2 bases and J 5 bases, leaving 19 bases between the germline ends. CDR3 length: 17 amino acids. CDR3 sequence (DNA): TGCGCCAGCAGTCAACCGGGGGAGGGCGATTTAGATCAGCCCCAGCATTTT. It yields the protein CASSQPGEGDLDQPQHF.

The rearrangement uses TRBV9 and TRBJ2-7, with 10 bases fitting TRBD2. J gave up 7 bases and V 0 bases, and 7 bases lay outside the gene matches. This CDR3 spans 15 amino acids. Germline V CDR1 and CDR2: SGDLS, YYNGEE. The DNA of the CDR3 is TGTGCCAGCAGCGTAGACGGACTAGCGGTTCGGGAGCAGTACTTC. Protein: CASSVDGLAVREQYF.

The J gene is TRBJ2-7, the V gene TRBV6-1; perhaps TRBD1 as D (6 bases). The CDR3 has 12 residues. The germline V gene has CDR1 MNHNS and CDR2 SASEGT. The V gene lost 11 bases and the J gene lost 5 bases, with 16 bases spanning the gap. The DNA for the CDR3 is TGTGCCGGACAGACCCTAGGCGACGAGCAGTACTTC. It is translated as CAGQTLGDEQYF.

V gene TRBV7-9 combines with J gene TRBJ2-3; TRBD2 matches 9 bases. CDR3 length equals 14 residues. The V and J ends lost 5 bases and 5 bases, in that order; junction bases with no gene match: 5. Germline V gene lookup returns CDR1 SEHNR and CDR2 FQNEAQ (reference sequence). The CDR3 loop reads CASSRTSEKDTQYF. The CDR3 DNA follows: TGTGCCAGCAGCCGGACTAGCGAGAAAGATACGCAGTATTTT.

The rearrangement links TRBV7-3 to TRBJ2-1; 9 bases match TRBD2. The germline CDR1 and CDR2 sequences are SGHTA and FQGTGA. The CDR3 extends over 15 amino acids. The V and J ends lost 5 bases and 7 bases, in that order; junction bases with no gene match: 9. The CDR3 sequence: CASSPTGTSKNEQFF. For the CDR3, the DNA is TGTGCCAGCAGCCCCACCGGGACTAGCAAGAATGAGCAGTTCTTC.

The chain carries TRBV28 and TRBJ2-1; 8 nucleotides match TRBD2. V shed 9 bases and J 2 bases; nucleotides not matched to a gene: 6. The V gene's germline CDR1 is MDHEN and CDR2 SYDVKM. The CDR3 is 14 residues long. The CDR3 DNA sequence: TGTGCCAGTACTAGCGGACCTACCTACAATGAGCAGTTCTTC. Translating it yields CASTSGPTYNEQFF.